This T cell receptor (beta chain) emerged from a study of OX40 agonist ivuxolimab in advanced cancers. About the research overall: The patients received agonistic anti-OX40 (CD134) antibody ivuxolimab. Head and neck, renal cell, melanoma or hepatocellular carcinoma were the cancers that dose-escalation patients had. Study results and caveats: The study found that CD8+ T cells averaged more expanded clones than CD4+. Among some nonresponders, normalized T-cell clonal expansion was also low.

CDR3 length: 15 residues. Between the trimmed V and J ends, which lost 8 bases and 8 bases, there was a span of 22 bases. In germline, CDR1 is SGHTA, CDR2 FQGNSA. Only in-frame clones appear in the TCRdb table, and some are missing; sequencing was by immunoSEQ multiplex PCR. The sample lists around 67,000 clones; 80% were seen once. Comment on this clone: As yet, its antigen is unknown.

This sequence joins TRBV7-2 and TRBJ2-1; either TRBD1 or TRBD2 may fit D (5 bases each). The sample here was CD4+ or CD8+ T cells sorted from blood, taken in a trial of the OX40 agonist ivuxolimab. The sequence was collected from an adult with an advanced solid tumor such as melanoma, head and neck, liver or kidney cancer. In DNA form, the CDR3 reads TGTGCCAGCGGACCCGGGGCAAAAGGCCGGGATGAGCAGTTCTTC. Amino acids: CASGPGAKGRDEQFF.